Below, 22 T cell receptor beta chains from the same sample are listed, as sequenced in a study of response to subunit inactivated influenza vaccine. TCRdb analysed the RT-PCR reads with MiXCR anew, one entry per CDR3 protein. Of just over 300,000 distinct CDR3 sequences in the sample, about 20% were seen once. Sequencing used PBMCs from blood, obtained less than 22 months after vaccination. The receptors stem from a man aged 45 to 75 who received an inactivated influenza vaccine.

This clonotype showed up just a few times. The J gene is TRBJ1-2, the V gene TRBV20-1, with a weak D call TRBD1 (5 bases). V lost 1 base and J 12 bases, leaving 15 bases between the germline ends. The length of the CDR3 is 12 residues. Germline V CDR1 and CDR2: DFQATT, SNEGSKA (reference sequence). The CDR3 loop reads CSARASGGIHTF. CDR3 sequence (DNA): TGCAGTGCTAGAGCCAGTGGGGGGATCCACACCTTC.

In this sample, this clonotype turned up a few times. The rearrangement uses TRBV12-3 or TRBV12-4 and TRBJ2-7; no clear D. Trimming pared 5 bases from V and 2 bases from J, leaving 19 bases between. CDR3 size: 16 residues. The CDR3 is CASSLGPVGSTYEQYF. The CDR3 nucleotides read TGTGCCAGCAGTCTAGGACCCGTCGGCTCTACCTACGAGCAGTACTTC.

The chain uses TRBV20-1 and TRBJ2-3; the match to TRBD2 covers 8 bases. V lost 6 bases, J lost 4 bases, and 9 bases stayed unmatched. Germline lookup yields CDR1 DFQATT and CDR2 SNEGSKA (reference sequence). The CDR3 runs to 14 residues. This CDR3 reads CSASRAGAPDTQYF. The CDR3 coding sequence is TGCAGTGCGTCACGAGCGGGGGCCCCAGATACGCAGTATTTT.

This clonotype was observed a few times. The chain recombines TRBV7-2 with TRBJ1-1; no clear D. Germline V gene data show CDR1 as SGHTA and CDR2 as FQGNSA. The V gene lost 5 bases and the J gene lost 4 bases, with 11 bases spanning the gap. CDR3 length: 13 residues. The CDR3 nucleotides read TGTGCCAGCAGCCTCGCTCCCTTCACTGAAGCTTTCTTT. The encoded protein is CASSLAPFTEAFF.

This clonotype came up once. The V gene is TRBV20-1, the J gene TRBJ2-3; 14 nucleotides match TRBD2. Germline V CDR1 and CDR2: DFQATT, SNEGSKA (reference sequence). The length of the CDR3 is 17 residues. V shed 0 bases and J 5 bases; nucleotides not matched to a gene: 7. The CDR3 DNA sequence: TGCAGTGCTAGAGATGCGGGACTAGCGGGAGTCCGAGATACGCAGTATTTT. Translated, it gives CSARDAGLAGVRDTQYF.

V usage is TRBV20-1 and J usage is TRBJ1-5; D unresolved. The CDR3 extends over 12 amino acids. Germline V gene sequence: CDR1 DFQATT, CDR2 SNEGSKA (reference sequence). The V end lost 3 bases, the J end lost 4 bases, and 7 bases lay between the germline ends. The CDR3 DNA sequence: TGCAGTGCTAGTCGCGCGAATCAGCCCCAGCATTTT. Residues: CSASRANQPQHF.

This clonotype was counted many times. This sequence joins TRBV6-2 or TRBV6-3 and TRBJ2-2, with D perhaps given as TRBD1 or TRBD2 (5 bases each). In germline, CDR1 is MNHEY, CDR2 SVGEGT. This CDR3 is 16 amino acids long. The V end lost 2 bases, the J end lost 6 bases, and 16 bases lay between the germline ends. The CDR3 loop reads CASSYPGRRWSGELFF. CDR3 DNA sequence: TGTGCCAGCAGTTACCCGGGACGGAGGTGGTCCGGGGAGCTGTTTTTT.

The chain recombines TRBV5-1 with TRBJ2-1, with TRBD2 identical over 7 bases. CDR1 and CDR2 (germline): SGHRS, YFSETQ. With V trimmed by 6 bases and J by 7 bases, 19 bases remained unmatched. The CDR3 is 17 amino acids. CDR3 in amino acids: CASTTLAGVGRGNEQFF. Written as DNA, the CDR3 is TGCGCCAGCACCACCCTGGCGGGAGTGGGGCGCGGGAATGAGCAGTTCTTC.

The V call is TRBV4-2, the J call TRBJ1-2; 10 bases agree with TRBD1. J was trimmed by 3 bases and V by 1 base; bases with no gene match: 5. Looked up from germline, CDR1 is LGHNA and CDR2 is YNFKEQ. The CDR3 runs to 16 residues. CDR3 in DNA: TGTGCCAGCAGCCAAGCGTCGGGACAGGGGCACTATGGCTACACCTTC. Protein: CASSQASGQGHYGYTF.

The chain has TRBV5-6 and TRBJ2-7; D may be TRBD1 (6 bases). CDR3 length: 16 amino acids. From germline, CDR1 is SGHDT and CDR2 YYEEEE. The V end was cut by 1 base, the J end by 0 bases, with 14 bases between. As DNA, the CDR3 is TGTGCCAGCAGCTTGTGGAGGACAGCGAGCTCCTACGAGCAGTACTTC. Its translation is CASSLWRTASSYEQYF.

A word on this clonotype: Mismatch with germline at one junction end may stem from a read error. The V call is TRBV10-2, the J call TRBJ1-1; D remains unclear. From germline, CDR1 is WSHSY and CDR2 SAAADI. The CDR3 is 15 amino acids. CDR3 in DNA: TGCGCCAGCACTGAGTACATCCTGGTGAACACTGAAGCTTTCTTT. As protein: CASTEYILVNTEAFF.

The chain links TRBV2 to TRBJ2-3, with D uncertain. Trimming shortened V by 4 bases and J by 2 bases, and 10 bases separated the two germline ends. Germline V CDR1 and CDR2: SNHLY, FYNNEI. The CDR3 totals 14 residues. CDR3 coding DNA: TGTGCCAGCAGTGGACCGGGTCCCACAGATACGCAGTATTTT. Amino acids: CASSGPGPTDTQYF. The variable domain in full, with the rest retrieved from reference TRBV2 and TRBJ2-3, is EPEVTQTPSHQVTQMGQEVILRCVPISNHLYFYWYRQILGQKVEFLVSFYNNEISEKSEIFDDQFSVERPDGSNFTLKIRSTKLEDSAMYFCASSGPGPTDTQYFGPGTRLTVL.

This clonotype was detected only a few times. The CDR3: CASSVDRGLDQPQHF. CDR3 DNA sequence: TGTGCCAGCAGTGTGGACAGGGGGCTTGATCAGCCCCAGCATTTT. The rearrangement links TRBV28 to TRBJ1-5; 11 nucleotides agree with TRBD1. CDR1 and CDR2 from the germline V gene are MDHEN and SYDVKM. V was clipped by 5 bases and J by 5 bases; unmatched bases: 5. The CDR3 is made up of 15 amino acids.

This clonotype was seen repeatedly, ten times or more. The rearrangement joins TRBV7-7 to TRBJ2-2; 8 bases match TRBD1. There are 15 residues in the CDR3. The ends lost 5 bases at V and 1 base at J; junction bases unmatched: 3. Germline V gene sequence: CDR1 SSHAT, CDR2 FNYEAQ (reference sequence). The CDR3 is CASSPGTGNTGELFF. The CDR3 DNA is TGTGCCAGCAGCCCAGGGACAGGGAACACCGGGGAGCTGTTTTTT. Full variable domain (outside the CDR3, taken from reference TRBV7-7 and TRBJ2-2): GAGVSQSPRYKVTKRGQDVTLRCDPISSHATLYWYQQALGQGPEFLTYFNYEAQPDKSGLPSDRFSAERPEGSISTLTIQRTEQRDSAMYRCASSPGTGNTGELFFGEGSRLTVL.

As for this clonotype: A read error may produce the germline difference seen at one junction end. The CDR3 DNA follows: TGTGCCAGCGGTTTAATTGGGCAGGGGAATTCACCCCTCCACTTT. Translating gives CASGLIGQGNSPLHF. This sequence joins TRBV28 and TRBJ1-6, with D possibly being TRBD1 (6 bases). Germline values: CDR1 MDHEN, CDR2 SYDVKM. The CDR3 length is 15 residues.

J is TRBJ2-7 and V is TRBV11-1; 7 bases align to TRBD1. Germline loops: CDR1 SGHAT, CDR2 FQDESV (reference sequence). V lost 6 bases and J lost 6; bases outside the gene matches: 5. CDR3 size: 12 residues. The CDR3 DNA reads as TGTGCCAGCAGGGGACAGAGCTCCGAGCAGTACTTC. Translation gives CASRGQSSEQYF.

The rearrangement joins TRBV30 to TRBJ1-6; perhaps TRBD1 as D (5 bases). The CDR3 totals 15 residues. Trimming removed 2 bases from V and 6 bases from J, with 14 bases in between. Germline-derived CDR1 and CDR2 are GTSNPN and SVGIG (reference sequence). This chain's CDR3 is CAWSFEGRFNSPLHF. DNA of the CDR3: TGTGCCTGGAGTTTCGAGGGGAGATTTAATTCACCCCTCCACTTT. The full variable domain, its missing parts supplied by reference TRBV30 and TRBJ1-6, is SQTIHQWPATLVQPVGSPLSLECTVEGTSNPNLYWYRQAAGRGLQLLFYSVGIGQISSEVPQNLSASRPQDRQFILSSKKLLLSDSGFYLCAWSFEGRFNSPLHFGNGTRLTVT.

This rearrangement joins TRBV2 to TRBJ2-5; tentatively, D is TRBD1 (5 bases). This CDR3 is built from 16 residues. Germline V gives CDR1 SNHLY, CDR2 FYNNEI. Trimming cost V 2 bases and J 1 base, with 14 bases left between them. CDR3 loop: CASSEIGRAGQETQYF. The CDR3 region has the DNA TGTGCCAGCAGTGAAATCGGCAGGGCCGGCCAAGAGACCCAGTACTTC. Supplemented by reference TRBV2 and TRBJ2-5, the full variable domain reads EPEVTQTPSHQVTQMGQEVILRCVPISNHLYFYWYRQILGQKVEFLVSFYNNEISEKSEIFDDQFSVERPDGSNFTLKIRSTKLEDSAMYFCASSEIGRAGQETQYFGPGTRLLVL.

The chain carries TRBV9 and TRBJ2-1; 15 bases are shared with TRBD2. The CDR3 sequence is 18 residues long. From germline, CDR1 is SGDLS and CDR2 YYNGEE. V shed 4 bases, J shed 1 base, and the junction held 6 bases outside the gene matches. For the CDR3, the DNA is TGTGCCAGCAGCCTGCGGACTAGCGGGAGGGCTTCCTACAATGAGCAGTTCTTC. Protein sequence: CASSLRTSGRASYNEQFF.

This clonotype has a single count. The junction and the germline gene differ at one end; a read error may be behind it. The chain is built from TRBV20-1 and TRBJ1-2; a possible D gene is TRBD1 (6 bases). Germline loops: CDR1 DFQATT, CDR2 SNEGSKA (reference sequence). The CDR3 loop spans 15 amino acids. The CDR3 here is CSAKQGGGAGYSYTF. DNA of the CDR3: TGCAGTGCTAAGCAAGGGGGGGGCGCAGGCTATAGCTACACCTTC.

In its sample, this clonotype was seen many times. The chain carries TRBV7-3 and TRBJ2-2; the match to TRBD2 covers 9 bases. Germline CDR1 is SGHTA and CDR2 is FQGTGA. The CDR3 is 16 residues long. The J segment lost 0 bases and the V segment lost 6 bases, leaving 5 bases of the junction unmatched. The CDR3 loop is CASRQTSGPNTGELFF. CDR3 coding DNA: TGTGCCAGCAGACAGACTAGCGGCCCGAACACCGGGGAGCTGTTTTTT.

The chain has TRBV15 and TRBJ2-7; maybe TRBD1 (6 bases). Trimming shortened V by 0 bases and J by 9 bases, and 21 bases separated the two germline ends. Germline CDR1 LNHNV, CDR2 YYDKDF (reference sequence). CDR3 length: 16 amino acids. The CDR3 reads CATSRDRAGVTSGQYF. The CDR3 DNA sequence: TGTGCCACCAGCAGAGATCGGGCAGGGGTAACGAGCGGGCAGTACTTC.